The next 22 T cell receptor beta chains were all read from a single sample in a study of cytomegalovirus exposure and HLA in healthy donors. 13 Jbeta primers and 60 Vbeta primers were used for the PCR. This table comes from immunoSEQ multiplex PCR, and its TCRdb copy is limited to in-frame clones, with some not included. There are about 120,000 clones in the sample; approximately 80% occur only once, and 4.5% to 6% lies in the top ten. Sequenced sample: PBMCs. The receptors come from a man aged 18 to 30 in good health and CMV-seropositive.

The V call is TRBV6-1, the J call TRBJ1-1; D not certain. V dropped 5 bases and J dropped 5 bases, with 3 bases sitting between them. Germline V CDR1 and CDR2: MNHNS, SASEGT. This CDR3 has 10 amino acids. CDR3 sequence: CASSLTEAFF. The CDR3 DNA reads TGTGCCAGCAGTCTGACTGAAGCTTTCTTT.

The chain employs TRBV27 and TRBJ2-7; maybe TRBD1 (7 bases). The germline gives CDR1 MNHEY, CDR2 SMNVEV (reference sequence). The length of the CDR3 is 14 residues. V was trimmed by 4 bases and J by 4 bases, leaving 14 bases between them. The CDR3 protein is CASSSRGAGYEQYF. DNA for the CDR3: TGTGCCAGCAGTTCCAGGGGGGCCGGATACGAGCAGTACTTC.

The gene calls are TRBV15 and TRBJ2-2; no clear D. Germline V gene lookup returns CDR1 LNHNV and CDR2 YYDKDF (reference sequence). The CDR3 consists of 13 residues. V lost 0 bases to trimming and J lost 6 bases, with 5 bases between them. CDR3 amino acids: CATSRELSGELFF. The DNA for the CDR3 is TGTGCCACCAGCAGAGAACTTTCCGGGGAGCTGTTTTTT. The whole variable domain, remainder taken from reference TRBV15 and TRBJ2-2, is DAMVIQNPRYQVTQFGKPVTLSCSQTLNHNVMYWYQQKSSQAPKLLFHYYDKDFNNEADTPDNFQSRRPNTSFCFLDIRSPGLGDTAMYLCATSRELSGELFFGEGSRLTVL.

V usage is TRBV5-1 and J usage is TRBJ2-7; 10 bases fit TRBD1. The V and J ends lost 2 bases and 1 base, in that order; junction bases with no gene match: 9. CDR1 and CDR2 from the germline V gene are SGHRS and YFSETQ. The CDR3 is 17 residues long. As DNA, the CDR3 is TGCGCCAGCAGCTTCGCGACAGGGGGCGCGGTTTCCTACGAGCAGTACTTC. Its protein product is CASSFATGGAVSYEQYF. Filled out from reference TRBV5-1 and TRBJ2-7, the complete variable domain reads KAGVTQTPRYLIKTRGQQVTLSCSPISGHRSVSWYQQTPGQGLQFLFEYFSETQRNKGNFPGRFSGRQFSNSRSEMNVSTLELGDSALYLCASSFATGGAVSYEQYFGPGTRLTVT.

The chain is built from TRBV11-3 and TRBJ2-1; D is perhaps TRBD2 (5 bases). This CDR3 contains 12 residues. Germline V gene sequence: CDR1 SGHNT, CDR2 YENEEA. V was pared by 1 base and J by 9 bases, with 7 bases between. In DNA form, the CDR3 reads TGTGCCAGCAGCTTAGGAGGGAGTGAGCAGTTCTTC. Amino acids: CASSLGGSEQFF.

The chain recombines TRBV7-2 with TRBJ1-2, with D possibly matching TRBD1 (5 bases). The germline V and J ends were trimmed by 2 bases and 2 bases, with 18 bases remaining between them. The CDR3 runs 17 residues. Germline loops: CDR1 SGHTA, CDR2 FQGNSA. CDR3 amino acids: CASSLFADSYLNYGYTF. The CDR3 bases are TGTGCCAGCAGCTTATTCGCTGACAGTTACCTCAACTATGGCTACACCTTC.

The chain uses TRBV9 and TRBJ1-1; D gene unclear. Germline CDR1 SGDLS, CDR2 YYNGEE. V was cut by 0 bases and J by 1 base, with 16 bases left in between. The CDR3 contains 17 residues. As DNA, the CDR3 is TGTGCCAGCAGCGTAGAACCCCTCCGGGAGGCGAACACTGAAGCTTTCTTT. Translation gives CASSVEPLREANTEAFF.

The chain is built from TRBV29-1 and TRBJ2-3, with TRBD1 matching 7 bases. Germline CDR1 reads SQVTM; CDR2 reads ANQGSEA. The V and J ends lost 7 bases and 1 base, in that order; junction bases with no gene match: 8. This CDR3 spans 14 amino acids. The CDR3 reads CSARQGGGTDTQYF. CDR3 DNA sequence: TGCAGCGCTCGACAGGGCGGTGGCACAGATACGCAGTATTTT.

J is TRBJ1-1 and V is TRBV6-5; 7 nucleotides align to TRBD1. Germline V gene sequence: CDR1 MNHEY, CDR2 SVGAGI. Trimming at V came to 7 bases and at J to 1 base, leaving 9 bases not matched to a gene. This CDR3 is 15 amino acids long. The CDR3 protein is CASKEGTEKNTEAFF. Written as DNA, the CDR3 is TGTGCCAGCAAGGAGGGGACAGAGAAGAACACTGAAGCTTTCTTT.

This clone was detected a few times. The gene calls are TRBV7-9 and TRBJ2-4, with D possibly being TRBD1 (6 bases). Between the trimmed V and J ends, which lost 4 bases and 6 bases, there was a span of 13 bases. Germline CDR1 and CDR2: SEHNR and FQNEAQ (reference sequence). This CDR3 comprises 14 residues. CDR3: CASSYRVSGNIQYF. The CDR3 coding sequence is TGTGCCAGCAGCTACAGGGTCTCGGGAAACATTCAGTACTTC.

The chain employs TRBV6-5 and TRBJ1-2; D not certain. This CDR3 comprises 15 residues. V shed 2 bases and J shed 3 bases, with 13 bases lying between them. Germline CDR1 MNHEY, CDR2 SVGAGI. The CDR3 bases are TGTGCCAGCAGTTACAAGGGTCCGGGAGACTATGGCTACACCTTC. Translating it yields CASSYKGPGDYGYTF.

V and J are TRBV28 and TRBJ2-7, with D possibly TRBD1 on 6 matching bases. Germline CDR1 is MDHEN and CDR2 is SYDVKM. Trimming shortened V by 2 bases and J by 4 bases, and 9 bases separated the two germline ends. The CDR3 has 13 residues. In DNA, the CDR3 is TGTGCCAGCAGTTTACGACAGGCATACGAGCAGTACTTC. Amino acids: CASSLRQAYEQYF.

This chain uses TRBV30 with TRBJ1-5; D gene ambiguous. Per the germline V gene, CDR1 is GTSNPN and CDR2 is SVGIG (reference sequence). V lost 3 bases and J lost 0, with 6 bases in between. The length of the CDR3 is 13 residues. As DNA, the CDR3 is TGTGCCTGGAGAAGAGATAGCAATCAGCCCCAGCATTTT. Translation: CAWRRDSNQPQHF. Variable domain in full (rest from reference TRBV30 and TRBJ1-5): SQTIHQWPATLVQPVGSPLSLECTVEGTSNPNLYWYRQAAGRGLQLLFYSVGIGQISSEVPQNLSASRPQDRQFILSSKKLLLSDSGFYLCAWRRDSNQPQHFGDGTRLSIL.

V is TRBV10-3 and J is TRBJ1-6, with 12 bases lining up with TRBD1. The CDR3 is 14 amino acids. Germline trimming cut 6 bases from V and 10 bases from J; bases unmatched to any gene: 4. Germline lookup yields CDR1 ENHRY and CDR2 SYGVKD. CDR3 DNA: TGTGCCATCAGAGGGACAGGGGGCGGCTCACCCCTCCACTTT. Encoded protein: CAIRGTGGGSPLHF.

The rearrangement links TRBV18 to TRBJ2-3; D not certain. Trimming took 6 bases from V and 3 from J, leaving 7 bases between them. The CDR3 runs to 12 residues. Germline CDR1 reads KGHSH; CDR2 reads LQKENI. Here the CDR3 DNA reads TGTGCCAGCTCTTCAGCGACAGATACGCAGTATTTT. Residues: CASSSATDTQYF. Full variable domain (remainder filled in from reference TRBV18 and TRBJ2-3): NAGVMQNPRHLVRRRGQEARLRCSPMKGHSHVYWYRQLPEEGLKFMVYLQKENIIDESGMPKERFSAEFPKEGPSILRIQQVVRGDSAAYFCASSSATDTQYFGPGTRLTVL.

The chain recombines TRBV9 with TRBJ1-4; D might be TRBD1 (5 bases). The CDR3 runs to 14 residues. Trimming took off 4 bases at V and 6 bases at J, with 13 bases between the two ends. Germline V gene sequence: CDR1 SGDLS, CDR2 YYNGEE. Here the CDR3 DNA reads TGTGCCAGCAGCCAGGGATTCGGGTATGAAAAACTGTTTTTT. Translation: CASSQGFGYEKLFF. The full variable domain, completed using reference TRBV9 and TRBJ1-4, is DSGVTQTPKHLITATGQRVTLRCSPRSGDLSVYWYQQSLDQGLQFLIQYYNGEERAKGNILERFSAQQFPDLHSELNLSSLELGDSALYFCASSQGFGYEKLFFGSGTQLSVL.

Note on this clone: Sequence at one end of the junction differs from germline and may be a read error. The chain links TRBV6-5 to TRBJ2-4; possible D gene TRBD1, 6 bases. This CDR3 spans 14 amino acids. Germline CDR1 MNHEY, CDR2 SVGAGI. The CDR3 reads CASTPFRGSNSQYF. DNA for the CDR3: TGTGCCAGCACCCCCTTCAGGGGATCAAACAGTCAGTACTTC.

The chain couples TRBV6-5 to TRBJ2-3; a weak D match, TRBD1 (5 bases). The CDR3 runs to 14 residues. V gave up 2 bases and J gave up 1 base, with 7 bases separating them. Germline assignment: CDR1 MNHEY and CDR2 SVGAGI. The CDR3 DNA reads TGTGCCAGCAGTTACACAGGCCGCACAGATACGCAGTATTTT. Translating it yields CASSYTGRTDTQYF.

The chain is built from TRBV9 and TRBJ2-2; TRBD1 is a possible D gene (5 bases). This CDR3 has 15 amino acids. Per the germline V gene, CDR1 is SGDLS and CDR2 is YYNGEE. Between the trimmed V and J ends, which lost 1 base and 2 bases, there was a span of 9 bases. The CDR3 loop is CASSVLDTNTGELFF. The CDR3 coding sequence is TGTGCCAGCAGCGTACTGGACACTAACACCGGGGAGCTGTTTTTT.

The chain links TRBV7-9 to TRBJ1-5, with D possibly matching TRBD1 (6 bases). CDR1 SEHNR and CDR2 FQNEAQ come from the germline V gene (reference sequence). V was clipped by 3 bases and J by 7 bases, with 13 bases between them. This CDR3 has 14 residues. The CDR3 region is CASSLDRNGQPQHF. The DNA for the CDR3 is TGTGCCAGCAGCTTGGACAGAAACGGCCAGCCCCAGCATTTT.

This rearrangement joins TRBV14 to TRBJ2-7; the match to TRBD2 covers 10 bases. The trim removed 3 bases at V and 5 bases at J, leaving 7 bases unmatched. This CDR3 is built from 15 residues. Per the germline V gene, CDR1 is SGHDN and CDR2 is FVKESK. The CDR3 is CASSQGLAGANEQYF. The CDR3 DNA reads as TGTGCCAGCAGCCAGGGTCTAGCGGGAGCCAACGAGCAGTACTTC.

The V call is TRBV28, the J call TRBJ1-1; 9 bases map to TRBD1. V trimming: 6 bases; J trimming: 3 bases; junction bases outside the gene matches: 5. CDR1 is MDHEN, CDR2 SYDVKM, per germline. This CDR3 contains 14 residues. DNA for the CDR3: TGTGCCAGCAGGACAGGGGGTGGGGACACTGAAGCTTTCTTT. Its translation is CASRTGGGDTEAFF.